The subject of this entry is one TCR beta chain. This sample is part of a study of blood T cell repertoires in COVID-19. Repertoires were generated with immunoSEQ multiplex PCR, while TCRdb's copy carries only in-frame clones and drops some. The sample includes about 120,000 clones, approximately 83% of them seen just once. The clonotype originates from a man aged 55 to 70 with acute or convalescent COVID-19. The sample comprised peripheral blood.

The CDR3 protein is CASRMGTSPGYEQYF. The DNA for the CDR3 is TGTGCCAGCAGAATGGGGACTTCCCCTGGATACGAGCAGTACTTC. The rearrangement joins TRBV28 to TRBJ2-7, with D tentatively TRBD2 (6 bases). Deletions cut 6 bases from V and 4 bases from J, with 19 bases between. Germline V gene data show CDR1 as MDHEN and CDR2 as SYDVKM. The CDR3 has 15 amino acids.